A selection of T cell receptor beta chains follows, all from one sample in a study of cytotoxic CD8 clonotypes in ibrutinib-treated CLL. Profiled with immunoSEQ multiplex PCR; TCRdb holds only in-frame clones, not every one. The sample records 190,000 or so clones, around 72% being singletons. The starting material was PBMCs, obtained after 24 months of ibrutinib treatment. These receptors originate from a human donor with chronic lymphocytic leukemia. Both conserved end residues are part of each CDR3.

j_call,v_call,cdr3_aa
TRBJ2-1,TRBV10-3,CAISEWGMNNEQFF
TRBJ2-5,TRBV7-2,CASSQLRAGTQETQYF
TRBJ2-7,TRBV4-3,CASSQETPYEQYF
TRBJ2-1,TRBV15,CATREDRPLRNEQFF
TRBJ2-7,TRBV21-1,CASSKGFPFYEQYF
TRBJ1-5,TRBV18,CASSPTGTGGNQPQHF
TRBJ2-7,TRBV7-2,CASSLGARYEQYF
TRBJ2-7,TRBV7-3,CASSLTISVGHEQYF
TRBJ1-5,TRBV5-1,CASSAEGHQPQHF
TRBJ2-7,TRBV19,CASSLPDSTYEQYF
TRBJ1-5,TRBV18,CASSPPPPGNQPQHF
TRBJ2-5,TRBV5-8,CASSKRTGGISQYF
TRBJ1-5,TRBV4-1,CASSPRDGSNQPQHF
TRBJ2-1,TRBV7-2,CASRYRTSGRYNEQFF
TRBJ2-1,TRBV2,CASPSAGGPYNEQFF
TRBJ2-6,TRBV23-1,CASSHYGGRAGANVLTF
TRBJ1-2,TRBV6-5,CASSYNREGDRGYTF
TRBJ2-3,TRBV7-3,CASSLGDSSTDTQYF
TRBJ2-1,TRBV14,CASSQDLRDEQFF
TRBJ2-5,TRBV4-1,CASSQEASQETQYF
TRBJ1-5,TRBV7-8,CASSLVSNQPQHF
TRBJ2-3,TRBV6-1,CASSEVGGRRTDTQYF
TRBJ2-3,TRBV7-8,CASSLGTDTQYF
TRBJ2-3,TRBV27,CASSLPDFQGTDTQYF
TRBJ1-1,TRBV19,CASMEDRGLPEAFF
TRBJ1-5,TRBV7-2,CASSFTYNQPQHF
TRBJ1-2,TRBV29-1,CSVEETGRNYGYTF
TRBJ2-5,TRBV11-2,CASSGCRGQGFQETQYF
TRBJ2-3,TRBV7-2,CASSLEDPADTQYF
TRBJ1-1,TRBV11-2,CASSLVNKNTEAFF
TRBJ2-5,TRBV5-3,CASSLTGVGQETQYF
TRBJ2-1,TRBV20-1,CSASGGFEQFF
TRBJ1-2,TRBV19,CASSIDLFDRGPGYTF
TRBJ1-1,TRBV4-2,CASSQTLNTEAFF
TRBJ2-1,TRBV4-1,CASSQGTDSYNEQFF
TRBJ1-3,TRBV6-6,CASSSAGNTIYF
TRBJ1-5,TRBV28,CASSTPGYNQPQHF
TRBJ1-1,TRBV6-1,CASSEPGQGMPEAFF
TRBJ1-4,TRBV18,CASSPDSTNEKLFF
TRBJ2-3,TRBV7-3,CASSLTGPGDTQYF
TRBJ2-2,TRBV15,CATSRDRTSGSLSGELFF
TRBJ1-5,TRBV21-1,CASSKARGLGNQPQHF
TRBJ2-7,TRBV13,CASSRTTGNEQYF
TRBJ2-7,TRBV9,CASSVGAGLAESYEQYF
TRBJ2-3,TRBV7-6,CASSLGGASTDTQYF
TRBJ2-7,TRBV6-1,CASSATSVEQYF
TRBJ2-1,TRBV7-8,CASSLGWTRLRAEQFF
TRBJ2-7,TRBV7-2,CASSLGVGPTYEQYF
TRBJ2-1,TRBV7-2,CASSIRDRGLNEQFF